This is a list of T cell receptor beta chains from one sample in a study of T-cell memory formation after mild COVID-19. One entry per CDR3 protein, called by TCRdb with MiXCR from the 5' RACE reads. The sample has 450,000 to 650,000 distinct CDR3 sequences, more than 15% seen once. Sequencing used PBMCs or a T cell subset sorted from them (not recorded which). The receptors derive from an adult woman who had mild COVID-19 (a few samples of this study predate the infection). Cell type and time point are not known. Each CDR3 is given with its conserved first and last residue. The D gene is left open where the match is weak. Rows may omit the clone size; those that give it use once, few, many or a size class.

J gene	clone size	V gene	D gene	CDR3 protein	CDR3 DNA
TRBJ2-1	few	TRBV19	TRBD2	CASSIDSGLAGLNEQFF	TGTGCCAGTAGTATAGATTCAGGACTAGCGGGCCTCAATGAGCAGTTCTTC
TRBJ2-7	.	TRBV20-1	TRBD1	CSARPRDRTYYEQYF	TGCAGTGCTAGACCCCGGGACAGAACCTACTACGAGCAGTACTTC
TRBJ2-3	.	TRBV6-2/TRBV6-3	TRBD2	CASSDTVAGGPGDTQYF	TGTGCCAGCAGCGACACCGTAGCGGGAGGGCCAGGAGATACGCAGTATTTT
TRBJ2-7	few	TRBV2	TRBD2	CASEGGGAYEQYF	TGTGCCAGCGAGGGCGGGGGGGCGTACGAGCAGTACTTC
TRBJ2-1	.	TRBV11-2	.	CASSLGARYNEQFF	TGTGCCAGCAGCTTAGGAGCCCGATACAATGAGCAGTTCTTC
TRBJ1-2	few	TRBV5-1	.	CASSGRDSRVNGYTF	TGCGCCAGCAGCGGTCGGGACTCTCGGGTAAATGGCTACACCTTC
TRBJ2-7	.	TRBV20-1	.	CSAVPPGESYEQYF	TGCAGTGCCGTACCCCCCGGGGAGTCCTACGAGCAGTACTTC
TRBJ1-5	few	TRBV20-1	TRBD1	CSARAGGGVQPQHF	TGCAGTGCTAGAGCAGGGGGCGGAGTTCAGCCCCAGCATTTT
TRBJ2-7	.	TRBV5-4	.	CASSSKSNSYEQYF	TGTGCCAGCAGCTCAAAATCCAACTCCTACGAGCAGTACTTC
TRBJ1-2	medium-sized	TRBV20-1	TRBD1	CSARQRGQVIGGYTF	TGCAGTGCTAGACAAAGGGGACAGGTTATAGGAGGCTACACCTTC
TRBJ2-5	.	TRBV27	.	CASSSGTNLQETQYF	TGTGCCAGCAGTTCCGGGACAAACCTACAAGAGACCCAGTACTTC
TRBJ2-5	.	TRBV20-1	TRBD1	CSARKPGTGGTQETQYF	TGCAGTGCTAGAAAACCCGGGACAGGGGGCACTCAAGAGACCCAGTACTTC
TRBJ2-3	.	TRBV4-3	.	CASSSRGSSTDTQYF	TGCGCCAGCAGCTCCCGGGGGTCTAGCACAGATACGCAGTATTTT
TRBJ1-4	once	TRBV5-1	TRBD1	CASRPPGTGRDNEKLFF	TGCGCCAGCAGACCCCCGGGGACAGGGCGGGATAATGAAAAACTGTTTTTT
TRBJ2-3	.	TRBV5-4	TRBD2	CASSGGGRKDTQYF	TGTGCCAGCTCCGGCGGGGGGCGGAAAGATACGCAGTATTTT
TRBJ2-5	few	TRBV5-1	TRBD2	CASSLALWTSGGTKETQYF	TGCGCCAGCAGCTTGGCCCTTTGGACTAGCGGGGGGACTAAAGAGACCCAGTACTTC
TRBJ1-1	few	TRBV7-3	TRBD1	CASSLTGTGASTEAFF	TGTGCCAGCAGCTTAACCGGGACAGGGGCAAGCACTGAAGCTTTCTTT
TRBJ2-5	few	TRBV20-1	TRBD2	CSARSSGLAFQETQYF	TGCAGTGCTAGGAGTTCGGGACTAGCGTTTCAAGAGACCCAGTACTTC
TRBJ2-7	.	TRBV3-1	TRBD1	CASSQGTGSDEQYF	TGTGCCAGCAGCCAAGGGACAGGGTCCGACGAGCAGTACTTC
TRBJ2-5	.	TRBV5-6	.	CASSIGRSRGETQYF	TGTGCCAGCAGCATAGGACGATCCCGGGGAGAGACCCAGTACTTC
TRBJ2-5	few	TRBV7-6	.	CASSLDTGAAETQYF	TGTGCCAGCAGCTTAGATACGGGGGCGGCAGAGACCCAGTACTTC
TRBJ1-3	.	TRBV6-4	.	CASSDSRWGPSGNTIYF	TGTGCCAGCAGTGACTCACGGTGGGGGCCCTCTGGAAACACCATATATTTT
TRBJ2-2	few	TRBV4-3	.	CASTTGTTNTGELFF	TGCGCCAGCACGACCGGGACCACGAACACCGGGGAGCTGTTTTTT
TRBJ1-1	few	TRBV30	.	CAITWGPPNTEAFF	TGTGCCATCACCTGGGGGCCTCCGAACACTGAAGCTTTCTTT
TRBJ2-3	.	TRBV4-3	.	CASSHGTSSTDTQYF	TGCGCCAGCAGCCATGGGACTTCTAGCACAGATACGCAGTATTTT
TRBJ2-1	.	TRBV7-3	.	CASSLGTSSNEQFF	TGTGCCAGCAGCTTGGGTACCTCTTCCAATGAGCAGTTCTTC
TRBJ1-5	.	TRBV5-1	TRBD1	CASSEGQDGQPQHF	TGCGCCAGCAGCGAAGGACAGGATGGACAGCCCCAGCATTTT
TRBJ1-5	.	TRBV4-1	TRBD1	CASSSRDRDLQPQHF	TGCGCCAGCAGCTCACGGGACAGGGACCTTCAGCCCCAGCATTTT
TRBJ2-1	many	TRBV7-9	TRBD2	CASSLIGGGPYNEQFF	TGTGCCAGCAGCTTAATTGGCGGGGGGCCCTACAATGAGCAGTTCTTC
TRBJ2-3	few	TRBV5-1	TRBD2	CASSLGQREREGITDTQYF	TGCGCCAGCAGCTTGGGACAAAGAGAGCGGGAGGGGATCACAGATACGCAGTATTTT
TRBJ1-1	.	TRBV10-2	.	CASSDQTPGNTEAFF	TGCGCCAGCAGTGATCAGACCCCGGGGAACACTGAAGCTTTCTTT
TRBJ2-6	few	TRBV7-9	.	CASSPGQLSSGANVLTF	TGTGCCAGCAGCCCTGGACAGCTTAGCTCTGGGGCCAACGTCCTGACTTTC
TRBJ2-1	few	TRBV12-3/TRBV12-4	TRBD2	CASSLPAGVSYNEQFF	TGTGCCAGCAGTTTGCCCGCGGGGGTTTCCTACAATGAGCAGTTCTTC
TRBJ2-1	.	TRBV11-3	.	CASSSDPTGHEQFF	TGTGCCAGCAGCTCCGACCCCACGGGGCATGAGCAGTTCTTC
TRBJ2-2	few	TRBV9	TRBD2	CASSVAVQREGPGELFF	TGTGCCAGCAGCGTAGCTGTCCAGCGGGAGGGTCCCGGGGAGCTGTTTTTT
TRBJ1-2	.	TRBV24-1	.	CATSDSGTERYGYTF	TGTGCCACCAGTGATTCCGGGACCGAGCGCTATGGCTACACCTTC
TRBJ2-1	.	TRBV5-6	.	CASSSVVEQFF	TGTGCCAGCAGCTCCGTGGTTGAGCAGTTCTTC
TRBJ1-1	.	TRBV6-5	.	CASSYSASGTEAFF	TGTGCCAGCAGTTACTCGGCCTCGGGGACTGAAGCTTTCTTT
TRBJ2-2	many	TRBV7-9	.	CASSPGGNTGELFF	TGTGCCAGCAGCCCTGGGGGGAACACCGGGGAGCTGTTTTTT
TRBJ2-3	many	TRBV29-1	.	CSVEDPGRGSRDTQYF	TGCAGCGTTGAAGATCCCGGCCGGGGATCGCGGGATACGCAGTATTTT
TRBJ2-7	.	TRBV5-4	.	CASSLDSKSYEQYF	TGTGCCAGCAGCTTGGACAGCAAAAGTTACGAGCAGTACTTC
TRBJ2-1	.	TRBV5-1	TRBD2	CASSLLLAGVEDEQFF	TGCGCCAGCAGCTTGTTGCTAGCGGGAGTCGAAGATGAGCAGTTCTTC
TRBJ2-2	.	TRBV7-3	TRBD2	CASSATSGVTGELFF	TGTGCCAGCAGCGCCACTAGCGGAGTCACCGGGGAGCTGTTTTTT
TRBJ2-7	.	TRBV5-1	.	CASSLGHRNTYEQYF	TGCGCCAGCAGCTTGGGGCACAGGAATACCTACGAGCAGTACTTC
TRBJ2-7	.	TRBV4-1	.	CASSQDNVGHEQYF	TGCGCCAGCAGCCAAGATAACGTAGGCCACGAGCAGTACTTC
TRBJ2-1	many	TRBV15	.	CATEGGLASYNEQFF	TGTGCCACCGAGGGCGGCCTAGCCTCCTACAATGAGCAGTTCTTC
TRBJ2-7	.	TRBV7-8	.	CASSFAPGPYEQYF	TGTGCCAGCAGCTTTGCCCCAGGGCCCTACGAGCAGTACTTC
TRBJ2-5	.	TRBV5-1	.	CASSLAPGNQETQYF	TGCGCCAGCAGCTTGGCTCCAGGGAACCAAGAGACCCAGTACTTC
TRBJ2-5	few	TRBV4-3	.	CASSQDFITATGTQYF	TGCGCCAGCAGCCAAGATTTTATTACGGCTACAGGGACCCAGTACTTC
TRBJ2-4	.	TRBV27	TRBD2	CASSSLTSGNFIWAKNIQYF	TGTGCCAGCAGTTCACTAACTAGCGGGAATTTTATTTGGGCCAAAAACATTCAGTACTTC
TRBJ2-2	few	TRBV5-1	TRBD2	CASSLRTSGGPANTGELFF	TGCGCCAGCAGCTTGCGAACTAGCGGGGGGCCCGCGAACACCGGGGAGCTGTTTTTT
TRBJ2-7	few	TRBV6-2/TRBV6-3	TRBD2	CASSYGVAGGGEQYF	TGTGCCAGCAGTTACGGAGTAGCGGGAGGTGGCGAGCAGTACTTC